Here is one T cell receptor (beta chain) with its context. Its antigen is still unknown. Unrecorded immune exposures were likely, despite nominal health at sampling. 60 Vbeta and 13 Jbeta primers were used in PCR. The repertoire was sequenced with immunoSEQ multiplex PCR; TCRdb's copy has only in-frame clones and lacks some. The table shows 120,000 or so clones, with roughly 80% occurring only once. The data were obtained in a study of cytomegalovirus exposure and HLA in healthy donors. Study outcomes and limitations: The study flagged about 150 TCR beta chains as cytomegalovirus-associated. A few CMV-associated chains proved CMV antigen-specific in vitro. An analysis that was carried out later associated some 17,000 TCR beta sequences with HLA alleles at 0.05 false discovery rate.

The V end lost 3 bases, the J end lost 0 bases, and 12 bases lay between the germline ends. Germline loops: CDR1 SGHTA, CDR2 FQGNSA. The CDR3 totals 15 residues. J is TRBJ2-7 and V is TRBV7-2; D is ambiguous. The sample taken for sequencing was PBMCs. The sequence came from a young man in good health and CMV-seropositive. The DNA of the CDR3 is TGTGCCAGCAGCTTTAGTCCAATCCTCTCCTACGAGCAGTACTTC. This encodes CASSFSPILSYEQYF.